The present entry profiles one TCR beta chain with its context. The data derive from a study of control samples from healthy donors and cancer patients. With 6 bases clipped from V and 2 bases from J, the junction kept 5 bases outside the gene matches. The CDR3 sequence is 14 residues long. Germline CDR1 and CDR2: ENHRY and SYGVKD. Only in-frame clones appear in the TCRdb table, and some are missing; sequencing was by immunoSEQ multiplex PCR. The table has some 150,000 clones, just under 95% seen once. This chain connects TRBV10-3 to TRBJ2-7, with 9 positions matching TRBD1. Input material: blood. The clonotype was recovered from an older woman in good health. CDR3 sequence: CAISTGQGPYEQYF. DNA for the CDR3: TGTGCCATCAGCACGGGACAGGGTCCCTACGAGCAGTACTTC.